This T cell receptor (beta chain) originates from a study of cytomegalovirus exposure and HLA in healthy donors. About the research overall: The Caucasian-associated ancestry cluster contained 65% to 85% of the roughly 370 genotyped donors. Study-wide findings and caveats: When a later analysis was performed, an Asian-associated ancestry cluster reportedly had fewer N-insertions than the roughly 700-donor mean.

Comments on this clone: The target antigen is unknown.

The PCR contained 60 Vbeta and 13 Jbeta primers. The repertoire was sequenced with immunoSEQ multiplex PCR; TCRdb's copy has only in-frame clones and lacks some. The sample yields about 240,000 clones, around 80% seen once. The V gene lost 0 bases and the J gene lost 3 bases, with 13 bases spanning the gap. Germline lookup yields CDR1 SGDLS and CDR2 YYNGEE. This CDR3 region has 16 residues. This TCR derives from a boy younger than 18 in good health and CMV-seronegative. Sequenced sample: PBMCs. This sequence joins TRBV9 and TRBJ2-1; D is perhaps TRBD2 (6 bases). As DNA, the CDR3 is TGTGCCAGCAGCGTAGCTCCCCGCGGGATCTACAATGAGCAGTTCTTC. This sequence encodes CASSVAPRGIYNEQFF.